The clone carrying this T cell receptor (beta chain) has a single count. The data are from a study of cytotoxic CD8 clonotypes in ibrutinib-treated CLL. Using immunoSEQ multiplex PCR, the repertoire was profiled, and TCRdb retains in-frame clones only, with some absent. Of fewer than 75,000 clones detected, roughly 71% appear once; the ten largest clones hold 40% to 45%. This CDR3 spans 14 amino acids. The V segment lost 6 bases and the J segment 4 bases; nucleotides outside the gene matches: 6. The germline V gene has CDR1 LNHDA and CDR2 SQIVND (reference sequence). The rearrangement links TRBV19 to TRBJ2-1; 7 bases are a match to TRBD2. This sequence originates from a human donor with chronic lymphocytic leukemia. The specimen comprised PBMCs, sampled after 12 months of ibrutinib treatment. CDR3 coding DNA: TGTGCCAGTAGCCACGGGACTATTTACAATGAGCAGTTCTTC. This codes for CASSHGTIYNEQFF.